This TCR beta chain was obtained from a study of response to subunit inactivated influenza vaccine. General study findings and limits: Authors suggested few new T cells are recruited by each seasonal influenza vaccination.

This clonotype was counted a few times. Its antigen is undetermined. Per the germline V gene, CDR1 is LNHDA and CDR2 is SQIVND (reference sequence). Trimming shortened V by 6 bases and J by 0 bases, and 8 bases separated the two germline ends. The CDR3 runs 14 residues. TCRdb reanalysed the RT-PCR reads using MiXCR and keeps one entry per CDR3 protein. The table has a few hundred thousand distinct CDR3 sequences, around 15% seen once; the top ten hold around 10%. This specimen consisted of PBMCs from blood, obtained 12 days after vaccination. The chain joins TRBV19 to TRBJ1-4; weak D call: TRBD1 (5 bases). This clonotype was sampled from a man aged 45-60 years who received an inactivated influenza vaccine. This CDR3 reads CASRRGTTNEKLFF. The CDR3 region has the DNA TGTGCCAGTAGAAGGGGAACAACTAATGAAAAACTGTTTTTT.